The 28 T cell receptor beta chains given below trace back to one sample, sequenced in a study of CD8 T cells in Susac syndrome. It was with random hexamers that roughly 0.45 to 1 ug RNA was reverse transcribed. One entry per CDR3 protein, called by TCRdb with MiXCR from the immunoSEQ multiplex PCR reads. Of 300,000 to 350,000 distinct CDR3 sequences in the sample, 92% were seen once. Material for sequencing was CD4+ T cells from PBMCs. The receptors stem from a human donor with multiple sclerosis.

The rearrangement links TRBV5-6 to TRBJ1-4, with 7 bases matching TRBD1. The CDR3 is 15 amino acids. V lost 2 bases to trimming and J lost 3 bases; unmatched junction nucleotides: 4. CDR1 SGHDT and CDR2 YYEEEE come from the germline V gene. CDR3 DNA sequence: TGTGCCAGCAGCTTCTCCGGGACAGCTAATGAAAAACTGTTTTTT. Translation: CASSFSGTANEKLFF.

CDR3 sequence: CSAYSTTSGTQYF. CDR3 DNA sequence: TGCAGTGCTTACTCGACCACCTCGGGGACCCAGTACTTC. The V gene is TRBV20-1, the J gene TRBJ2-5; no clear D gene. Germline-derived CDR1 and CDR2 are DFQATT and SNEGSKA (reference sequence). This CDR3 region has 13 residues. V was shortened by 5 bases and J by 7 bases, with 17 bases between the two germline ends.

This sequence joins TRBV11-1 and TRBJ1-1; D remains ambiguous. The CDR3 length is 17 residues. The V end lost 4 bases, the J end lost 4 bases, and 22 bases lay between the germline ends. CDR1 is SGHAT and CDR2 is FQDESV in the germline V gene (reference sequence). CDR3 DNA sequence: TGTGCCAGCAGCTCAGGAGGGAGAGGATCGGGGAGCACTGAAGCTTTCTTT. It specifies CASSSGGRGSGSTEAFF.

The gene calls are TRBV7-8 and TRBJ1-2; perhaps TRBD1 as D (5 bases). Germline CDR1 is SGHVS and CDR2 is FQNEAQ. Trimming took off 5 bases at V and 0 bases at J, with 16 bases between the two ends. The length of the CDR3 is 16 residues. The CDR3 region is CASSRTRGLANYGYTF. CDR3 nucleotide sequence: TGTGCCAGCAGCCGCACAAGGGGCCTCGCTAACTATGGCTACACCTTC.

This chain joins TRBV6-2 or TRBV6-3 and TRBJ2-1; 9 bases line up with TRBD1. The CDR3 is 15 amino acids. CDR1 and CDR2 from the germline V gene are MNHEY and SVGEGT. V gave up 1 base and J gave up 7 bases; unmatched junction bases: 5. CDR3 region: CASSYWGQGWNEQFF. DNA of the CDR3: TGTGCCAGCAGTTACTGGGGACAGGGTTGGAATGAGCAGTTCTTC.

CDR3 residues: CASSLEGPNTEAFF. The CDR3, as DNA: TGCGCCAGCAGCTTAGAGGGGCCGAACACTGAAGCTTTCTTT. V gene TRBV5-1 combines with J gene TRBJ1-1; perhaps TRBD1 as D (5 bases). Looked up from germline, CDR1 is SGHRS and CDR2 is YFSETQ. The CDR3 covers 14 residues. V was shortened by 2 bases and J by 1 base, with 9 bases between the two germline ends.

This sequence joins TRBV19 and TRBJ2-1; D is undetermined. CDR1 is LNHDA and CDR2 is SQIVND in the germline V gene (reference sequence). With 7 bases removed from V and 2 bases from J, the gap between germline ends came to 12 bases. CDR3 length: 14 amino acids. CDR3 sequence reads: CASKDAGAYNEQFF. The CDR3 nucleotides read TGTGCCAGTAAGGACGCTGGGGCCTACAATGAGCAGTTCTTC.

The V gene is TRBV2, the J gene TRBJ2-1, with 12 bases fitting TRBD2. The germline V gene encodes CDR1 SNHLY and CDR2 FYNNEI. Germline trimming cut 7 bases from V and 8 bases from J; bases unmatched to any gene: 9. The CDR3 has 15 residues. CDR3 region: CASKPTLAGGHEQFF. CDR3 DNA sequence: TGTGCCAGCAAGCCCACCCTAGCGGGGGGGCATGAGCAGTTCTTC.

This clonotype has more than one count but fewer than ten. The chain links TRBV20-1 to TRBJ2-1; D call uncertain. Germline V lookup: CDR1 DFQATT, CDR2 SNEGSKA (reference sequence). The germline V and J ends were trimmed by 5 bases and 4 bases, with 3 bases remaining between them. The CDR3 runs to 10 residues. The CDR3 region has the DNA TGCAGTGCTCGGTACAATGAGCAGTTCTTC. This codes for CSARYNEQFF.

The rearrangement joins TRBV4-2 to TRBJ2-3; D unresolved. CDR1 and CDR2 from the germline V gene are LGHNA and YNFKEQ. The ends were cut back, 4 bases at V and 0 bases at J, with 17 bases in the middle. The CDR3 loop spans 17 amino acids. The CDR3 sequence: CASSRTLAQQSTDTQYF. The CDR3 coding sequence is TGTGCCAGCAGCCGCACATTAGCACAGCAAAGCACAGATACGCAGTATTTT.

The rearrangement uses TRBV29-1 and TRBJ1-1, with TRBD1 matching over 7 bases. Germline V gene lookup returns CDR1 SQVTM and CDR2 ANQGSEA. V lost 5 bases and J lost 5; bases outside the gene matches: 14. The CDR3 length is 15 residues. CDR3 coding DNA: TGCAGCGTTTCGAGGACAGGCGACCTTGTTACTGAAGCTTTCTTT. This gives the protein CSVSRTGDLVTEAFF. The complete variable domain, with remaining parts taken from reference TRBV29-1 and TRBJ1-1, reads SAVISQKPSRDICQRGTSLTIQCQVDSQVTMMFWYRQQPGQSLTLIATANQGSEATYESGFVIDKFPISRPNLTFSTLTVSNMSPEDSSIYLCSVSRTGDLVTEAFFGQGTRLTVV.

The J gene is TRBJ1-2, the V gene TRBV7-9, with 8 bases fitting TRBD1. The V and J ends lost 5 bases and 4 bases, in that order; junction bases with no gene match: 6. The V gene's germline CDR1 is SEHNR and CDR2 FQNEAQ (reference sequence). This CDR3 region has 14 residues. CDR3 sequence: CASSQIGQGYGYTF. The CDR3 region has the DNA TGTGCCAGCAGCCAAATCGGACAGGGCTATGGCTACACCTTC.

This rearrangement joins TRBV30 to TRBJ1-1, with no clear D. V was cut by 3 bases and J by 7 bases, with 9 bases left in between. Germline loops: CDR1 GTSNPN, CDR2 SVGIG (reference sequence). This CDR3 spans 11 amino acids. DNA for the CDR3: TGTGCCTGGAGGACCAGCCTTGAAGCTTTCTTT. Translation: CAWRTSLEAFF. Looking up the rest from reference TRBV30 and TRBJ1-1 gives the full variable domain: SQTIHQWPATLVQPVGSPLSLECTVEGTSNPNLYWYRQAAGRGLQLLFYSVGIGQISSEVPQNLSASRPQDRQFILSSKKLLLSDSGFYLCAWRTSLEAFFGQGTRLTVV.

The chain carries TRBV12-3 or TRBV12-4 and TRBJ2-7, with D tentatively TRBD1 or TRBD2 (5 bases each). This CDR3 spans 15 amino acids. The V and J ends lost 5 bases and 2 bases respectively, with 16 bases between them. CDR3 bases: TGTGCCAGCAGTCCCAGGGACCCGGTGGCCTACGAGCAGTACTTC. Residues: CASSPRDPVAYEQYF.

The chain carries TRBV29-1 and TRBJ2-5, with D unresolved. The CDR3 consists of 14 residues. Germline assignment: CDR1 SQVTM and CDR2 ANQGSEA. Trimming cost V 6 bases and J 7 bases, with 21 bases left between them. The CDR3 DNA is TGCAGCGTCGACAATAACCTCCTTCAATGGACCCAGTACTTC. As protein: CSVDNNLLQWTQYF. The variable domain in full, with the rest retrieved from reference TRBV29-1 and TRBJ2-5, is SAVISQKPSRDICQRGTSLTIQCQVDSQVTMMFWYRQQPGQSLTLIATANQGSEATYESGFVIDKFPISRPNLTFSTLTVSNMSPEDSSIYLCSVDNNLLQWTQYFGPGTRLLVL.

This sequence joins TRBV5-1 and TRBJ1-2, with D possibly TRBD1 on 5 matching bases. CDR3 length: 16 amino acids. Between the trimmed V and J ends, which lost 0 bases and 4 bases, there was a span of 16 bases. Germline CDR1 SGHRS, CDR2 YFSETQ. DNA for the CDR3: TGCGCCAGCAGCTTGGCTGGGGACGGGCTTATCTATGGCTACACCTTC. Protein: CASSLAGDGLIYGYTF.

This sequence joins TRBV11-2 and TRBJ1-2; D perhaps matches TRBD1 (6 bases). The ends were cut back, 1 base at V and 7 bases at J, with 16 bases in the middle. Germline lookup yields CDR1 SGHAT and CDR2 FQNNGV. This CDR3 is 15 amino acids long. The CDR3 protein is CASSLVAAQGSGYTF. The DNA of the CDR3 is TGTGCCAGCAGCTTAGTGGCAGCCCAGGGGAGTGGCTACACCTTC.

This rearrangement joins TRBV5-1 to TRBJ1-6; the match to TRBD1 covers 7 bases. Losses at the gene ends were 4 bases for V and 9 bases for J; bases not matched to a gene: 7. The CDR3 is 14 residues long. The germline gives CDR1 SGHRS, CDR2 YFSETQ. The CDR3 reads CASSDEGAISPLHF. CDR3 in DNA: TGCGCCAGCAGCGACGAGGGGGCTATTTCACCCCTCCACTTT.

V usage is TRBV6-1 and J usage is TRBJ2-6; weak D call: TRBD1 (6 bases). This CDR3 is built from 13 residues. Germline-derived CDR1 and CDR2 are MNHNS and SASEGT. As DNA, the CDR3 is TGTGCTTCGTCAGGGGCTGGGGCCAACGTCCTGACTTTC. Its translation is CASSGAGANVLTF.

The rearrangement links TRBV24-1 to TRBJ2-7; D uncertain. Germline V CDR1 and CDR2: KGHDR, SFDVKD. CDR3 size: 12 residues. The germline V and J ends were trimmed by 6 bases and 3 bases, with 8 bases remaining between them. For the CDR3, the DNA is TGTGCCACCAGTTCCCGAGGCTACGAGCAGTACTTC. This sequence encodes CATSSRGYEQYF.

This chain links TRBV9 with TRBJ2-1; the D gene is possibly TRBD1 (6 bases). This CDR3 region has 15 residues. The germline V gene has CDR1 SGDLS and CDR2 YYNGEE. Trimming took 2 bases from V and 5 from J, leaving 14 bases between them. The CDR3 sequence is CASSVNRVSDNEQFF. In nucleotides, the CDR3 is TGTGCCAGCAGCGTCAACAGGGTGAGCGACAATGAGCAGTTCTTC.

J is TRBJ1-5 and V is TRBV15; weak D call: TRBD1 (6 bases). Germline CDR1 is LNHNV and CDR2 is YYDKDF (reference sequence). V lost 1 base, J lost 8 bases, and 12 bases lay in between. This CDR3 is built from 14 residues. CDR3 in DNA: TGTGCCACCAGCAGAGGAGGGGGGGTTGAGCCCCAGCATTTT. This gives the protein CATSRGGGVEPQHF.

The V call is TRBV20-1, the J call TRBJ1-4; TRBD1 agrees at 11 bases. There are 18 residues in the CDR3. The J segment lost 3 bases and the V segment lost 6 bases, leaving 15 bases of the junction unmatched. In germline, CDR1 is DFQATT, CDR2 SNEGSKA (reference sequence). The CDR3 coding sequence is TGCAGTGCCCAAATACCCGGGACAGGGGGATTAGCTAATGAAAAACTGTTTTTT. This translates into CSAQIPGTGGLANEKLFF.

The V and J genes are TRBV2 and TRBJ2-3, with 8 bases fitting TRBD2. Germline CDR1 is SNHLY and CDR2 is FYNNEI. This CDR3 spans 14 amino acids. The CDR3 here is CAKDGGAEADTQYF. CDR3 sequence (DNA): TGTGCGAAGGACGGGGGGGCCGAAGCCGATACGCAGTATTTT.

The gene calls are TRBV7-3 and TRBJ1-2, with TRBD1 matching over 7 bases. The CDR3 runs 13 residues. Unmatched junction bases numbered 8, after V lost 5 bases and J lost 8 bases. Germline CDR1 SGHTA, CDR2 FQGTGA. Here the CDR3 DNA reads TGTGCCAGCAGCCCTACAGGGGTGGAGGGCTACACCTTC. Its translation is CASSPTGVEGYTF.

The rearrangement uses TRBV6-2 or TRBV6-3 and TRBJ2-7; D gene uncertain. V lost 0 bases and J lost 7, with 7 bases in between. Per the germline V gene, CDR1 is MNHEY and CDR2 is SVGEGT. The CDR3 has 12 amino acids. CDR3 bases: TGTGCCAGCAGTTACTCGTTCCGGGAGCAGTACTTC. It translates to CASSYSFREQYF.

V usage is TRBV5-1 and J usage is TRBJ2-1, with 8 bases lining up with TRBD2. The CDR3 totals 15 residues. The V gene's germline CDR1 is SGHRS and CDR2 YFSETQ. With 0 bases clipped from V and 10 bases from J, the junction kept 9 bases outside the gene matches. The CDR3 region is CASSLDSGGVGEQFF. The CDR3 region has the DNA TGCGCCAGCAGCTTGGATTCGGGAGGGGTAGGGGAGCAGTTCTTC.

This clonotype has just a few counts. This rearrangement joins TRBV19 to TRBJ2-7; a possible D gene is TRBD1 (6 bases). CDR1 and CDR2 from the germline V gene are LNHDA and SQIVND (reference sequence). This CDR3 contains 14 residues. The V and J ends lost 4 bases and 8 bases respectively, with 18 bases between them. For the CDR3, the DNA is TGTGCCAGTAGTACCGGGACAAGGTTGTCGAAGCAGTACTTC. It translates to CASSTGTRLSKQYF.